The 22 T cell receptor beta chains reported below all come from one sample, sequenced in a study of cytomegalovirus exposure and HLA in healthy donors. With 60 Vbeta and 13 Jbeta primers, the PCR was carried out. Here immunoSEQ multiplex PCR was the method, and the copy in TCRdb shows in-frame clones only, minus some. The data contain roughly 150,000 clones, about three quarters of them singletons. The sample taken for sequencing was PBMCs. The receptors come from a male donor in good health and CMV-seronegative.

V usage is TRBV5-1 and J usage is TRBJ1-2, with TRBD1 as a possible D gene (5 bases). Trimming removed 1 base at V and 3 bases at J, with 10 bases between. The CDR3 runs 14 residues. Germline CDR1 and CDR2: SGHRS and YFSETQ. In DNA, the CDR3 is TGCGCCAGCAGCTTGAAGGGGTTGGACTATGGCTACACCTTC. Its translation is CASSLKGLDYGYTF.

CDR3 bases: TGTGCCAGCTCACCAGTCAGGGGGTACAACAATGAGCAGTTCTTC. Translating gives CASSPVRGYNNEQFF. The chain has TRBV18 and TRBJ2-1; 7 nucleotides align to TRBD1. Germline CDR1 and CDR2: KGHSH and LQKENI. J was trimmed by 5 bases and V by 2 bases; bases with no gene match: 6. This CDR3 has 15 residues.

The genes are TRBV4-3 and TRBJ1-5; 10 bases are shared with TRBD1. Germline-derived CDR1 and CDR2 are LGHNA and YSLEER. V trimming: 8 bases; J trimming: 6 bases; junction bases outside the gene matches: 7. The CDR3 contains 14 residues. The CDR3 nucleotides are TGCGCCAGCGGAGACAGGGGGCTGAGTCAGCCCCAGCATTTT. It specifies CASGDRGLSQPQHF.

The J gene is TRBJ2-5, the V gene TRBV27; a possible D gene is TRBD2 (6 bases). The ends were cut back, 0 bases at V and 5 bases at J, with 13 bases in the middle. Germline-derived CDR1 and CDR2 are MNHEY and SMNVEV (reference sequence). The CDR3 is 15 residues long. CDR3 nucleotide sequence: TGTGCCAGCAGTTTATCCCGTGGGGGAGGCGAGACCCAGTACTTC. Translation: CASSLSRGGGETQYF.

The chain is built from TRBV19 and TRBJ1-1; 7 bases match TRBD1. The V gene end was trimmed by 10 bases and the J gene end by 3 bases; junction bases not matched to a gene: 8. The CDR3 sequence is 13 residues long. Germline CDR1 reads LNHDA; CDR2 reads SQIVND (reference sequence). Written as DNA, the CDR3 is TGTGCCACCTCAAGGGGGCGACACACTGAAGCTTTCTTT. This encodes CATSRGRHTEAFF.

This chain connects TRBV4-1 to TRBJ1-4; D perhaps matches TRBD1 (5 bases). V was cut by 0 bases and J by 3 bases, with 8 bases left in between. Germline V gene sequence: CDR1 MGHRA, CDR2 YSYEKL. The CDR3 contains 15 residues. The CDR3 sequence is CASSQETASNEKLFF. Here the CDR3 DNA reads TGCGCCAGCAGCCAAGAGACAGCTTCTAATGAAAAACTGTTTTTT.

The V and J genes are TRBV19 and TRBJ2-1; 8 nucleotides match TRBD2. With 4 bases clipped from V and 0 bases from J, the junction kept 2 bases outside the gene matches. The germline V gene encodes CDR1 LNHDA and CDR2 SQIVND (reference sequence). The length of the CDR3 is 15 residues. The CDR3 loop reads CASSTSGSSYNEQFF. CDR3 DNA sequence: TGTGCCAGTAGTACGAGCGGGAGCTCCTACAATGAGCAGTTCTTC. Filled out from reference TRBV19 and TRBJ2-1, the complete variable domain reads DGGITQSPKYLFRKEGQNVTLSCEQNLNHDAMYWYRQDPGQGLRLIYYSQIVNDFQKGDIAEGYSVSREKKESFPLTVTSAQKNPTAFYLCASSTSGSSYNEQFFGPGTRLTVL.

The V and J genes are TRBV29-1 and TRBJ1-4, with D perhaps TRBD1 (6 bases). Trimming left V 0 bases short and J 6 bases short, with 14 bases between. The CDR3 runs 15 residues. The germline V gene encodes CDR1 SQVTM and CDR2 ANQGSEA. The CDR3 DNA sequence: TGCAGCGTTGAAGATCGAGTCAGGGGATATGAAAAACTGTTTTTT. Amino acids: CSVEDRVRGYEKLFF.

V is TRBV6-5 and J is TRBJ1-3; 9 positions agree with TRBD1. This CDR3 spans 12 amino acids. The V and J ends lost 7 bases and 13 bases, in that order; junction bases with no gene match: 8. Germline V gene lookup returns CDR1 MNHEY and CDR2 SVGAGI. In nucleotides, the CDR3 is TGTGCCAGCACCACCGGGACAGGGCAGATATATTTT. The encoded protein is CASTTGTGQIYF.

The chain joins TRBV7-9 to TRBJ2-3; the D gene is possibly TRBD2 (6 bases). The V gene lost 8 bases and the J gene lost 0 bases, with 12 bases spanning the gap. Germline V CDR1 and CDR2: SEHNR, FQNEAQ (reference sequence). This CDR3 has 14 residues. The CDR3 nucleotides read TGTGCCAGCCGGGGGAGCGGGAGCACAGATACGCAGTATTTT. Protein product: CASRGSGSTDTQYF.

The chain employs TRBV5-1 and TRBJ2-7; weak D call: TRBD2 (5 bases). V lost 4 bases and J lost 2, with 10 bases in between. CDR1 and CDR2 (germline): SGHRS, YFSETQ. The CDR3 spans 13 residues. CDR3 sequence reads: CASSTPGTYEQYF. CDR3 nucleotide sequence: TGCGCCAGCAGCACACCGGGGACCTACGAGCAGTACTTC.

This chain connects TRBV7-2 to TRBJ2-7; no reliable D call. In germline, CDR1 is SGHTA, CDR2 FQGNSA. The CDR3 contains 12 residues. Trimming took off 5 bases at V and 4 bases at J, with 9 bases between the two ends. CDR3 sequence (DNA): TGTGCCAGCAGCCCCCGCGCATACGAGCAGTACTTC. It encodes CASSPRAYEQYF.

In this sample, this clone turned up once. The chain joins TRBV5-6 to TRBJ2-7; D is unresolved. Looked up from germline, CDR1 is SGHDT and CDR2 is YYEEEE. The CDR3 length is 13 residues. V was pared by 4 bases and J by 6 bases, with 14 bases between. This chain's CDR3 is CASSPAPSVEQYF. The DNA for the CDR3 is TGTGCCAGCAGCCCTGCCCCCTCGGTCGAGCAGTACTTC. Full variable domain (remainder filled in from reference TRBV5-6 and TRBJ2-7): DAGVTQSPTHLIKTRGQQVTLRCSPKSGHDTVSWYQQALGQGPQFIFQYYEEEERQRGNFPDRFSGHQFPNYSSELNVNALLLGDSALYLCASSPAPSVEQYFGPGTRLTVT.

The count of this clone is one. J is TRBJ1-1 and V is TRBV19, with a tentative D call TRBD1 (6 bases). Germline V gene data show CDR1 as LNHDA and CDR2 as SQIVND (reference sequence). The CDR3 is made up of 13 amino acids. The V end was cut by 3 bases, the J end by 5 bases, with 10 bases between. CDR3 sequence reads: CASSMGRGTEAFF. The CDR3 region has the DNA TGTGCCAGTAGTATGGGGAGGGGGACTGAAGCTTTCTTT.

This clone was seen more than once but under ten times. The CDR3 reads CASSLGTSVSDTQYF. The CDR3 DNA is TGTGCCAGCAGCTTGGGGACTAGCGTATCAGATACGCAGTATTTT. The chain combines TRBV7-9 with TRBJ2-3, with 10 bases matching TRBD2. J lost 4 bases, V lost 3 bases, and 4 bases had no gene match. The germline V gene encodes CDR1 SEHNR and CDR2 FQNEAQ (reference sequence). This CDR3 comprises 15 residues. The full variable domain, with the rest looked up from reference TRBV7-9 and TRBJ2-3, is DTGVSQNPRHKITKRGQNVTFRCDPISEHNRLYWYRQTLGQGPEFLTYFQNEAQLEKSRLLSDRFSAERPKGSFSTLEIQRTEQGDSAMYLCASSLGTSVSDTQYFGPGTRLTVL.

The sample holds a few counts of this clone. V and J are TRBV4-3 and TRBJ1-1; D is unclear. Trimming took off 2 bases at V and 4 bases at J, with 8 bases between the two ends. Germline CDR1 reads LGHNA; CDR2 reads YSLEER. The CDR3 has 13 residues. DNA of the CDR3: TGCGCCAGCAGCCAAATCGCGGGCACTGAAGCTTTCTTT. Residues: CASSQIAGTEAFF.

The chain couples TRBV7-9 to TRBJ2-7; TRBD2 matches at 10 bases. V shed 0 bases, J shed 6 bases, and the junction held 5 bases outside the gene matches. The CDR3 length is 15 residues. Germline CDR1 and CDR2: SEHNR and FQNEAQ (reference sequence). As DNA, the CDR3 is TGTGCCAGCAGCTTAGCGGCTAGCGGGAGTTTCGAGCAGTACTTC. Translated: CASSLAASGSFEQYF.

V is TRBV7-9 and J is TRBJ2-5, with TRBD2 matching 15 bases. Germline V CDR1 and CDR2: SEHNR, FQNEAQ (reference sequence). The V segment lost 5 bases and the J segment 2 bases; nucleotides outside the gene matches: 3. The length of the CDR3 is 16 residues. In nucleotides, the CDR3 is TGTGCCAGCAGCCCTGGGACTAGCGGGGGGCAAGAGACCCAGTACTTC. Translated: CASSPGTSGGQETQYF.

CDR3 DNA: TGCGCCAGCAGCTTGGAACCGCCTACCTACGAGCAGTACTTC. Residues: CASSLEPPTYEQYF. The rearrangement links TRBV5-1 to TRBJ2-7; D gene unclear. The CDR3 contains 14 residues. Germline V gene data show CDR1 as SGHRS and CDR2 as YFSETQ. Trimming pared 0 bases from V and 2 bases from J, leaving 9 bases between.

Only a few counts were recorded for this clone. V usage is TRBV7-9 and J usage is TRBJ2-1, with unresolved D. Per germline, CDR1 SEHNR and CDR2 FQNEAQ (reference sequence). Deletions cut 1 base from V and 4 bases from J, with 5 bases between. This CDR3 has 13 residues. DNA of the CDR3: TGTGCCAGCAGCTTAGACGGGTACAATGAGCAGTTCTTC. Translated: CASSLDGYNEQFF.

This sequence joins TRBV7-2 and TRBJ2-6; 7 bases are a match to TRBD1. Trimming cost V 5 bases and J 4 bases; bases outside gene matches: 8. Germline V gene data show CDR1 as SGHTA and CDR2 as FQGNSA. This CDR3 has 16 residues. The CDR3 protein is CASSRRQGQGANVLTF. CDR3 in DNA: TGTGCCAGCAGCCGCCGACAGGGCCAGGGGGCCAACGTCCTGACTTTC.

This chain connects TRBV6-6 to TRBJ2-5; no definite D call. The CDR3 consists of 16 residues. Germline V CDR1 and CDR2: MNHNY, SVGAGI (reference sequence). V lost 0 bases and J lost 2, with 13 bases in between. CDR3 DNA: TGTGCCAGCAGTTACTCGGCAGGATCGATACAAGAGACCCAGTACTTC. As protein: CASSYSAGSIQETQYF.